These 26 T cell receptor beta chains were all obtained from the same sample, sequenced in a study of cytomegalovirus exposure and HLA in healthy donors. PCR primers comprised 60 Vbeta and 13 Jbeta primers. Repertoires were generated with immunoSEQ multiplex PCR, while TCRdb's copy carries only in-frame clones and drops some. The sample carries about 70,000 clones, around 69% recorded once. Specimen: PBMCs. The receptors shown here come from a human donor in good health.

This clone was detected only a few times. The rearrangement joins TRBV28 to TRBJ2-7; TRBD2 is a possible D gene (5 bases). V was shortened by 6 bases and J by 7 bases, with 10 bases between the two germline ends. Germline CDR1 and CDR2: MDHEN and SYDVKM. This CDR3 comprises 11 residues. The CDR3 sequence is CASSIKREQYF. DNA of the CDR3: TGTGCCAGCAGCATAAAGCGGGAGCAGTACTTC. The variable domain in full, completed from reference TRBV28 and TRBJ2-7, reads DVKVTQSSRYLVKRTGEKVFLECVQDMDHENMFWYRQDPGLGLRLIYFSYDVKMKEKGDIPEGYSVSREKKERFSLILESASTNQTSMYLCASSIKREQYFGPGTRLTVT.

This clone came up once. V gene TRBV27 combines with J gene TRBJ1-2; D not resolved. V shed 7 bases and J shed 4 bases, with 10 bases lying between them. Germline assignment: CDR1 MNHEY and CDR2 SMNVEV (reference sequence). This CDR3 has 12 residues. The CDR3, as DNA: TGTGCCAGCAAAGGCGGCTCCTATGGCTACACCTTC. Protein product: CASKGGSYGYTF.

The rearrangement uses TRBV7-3 and TRBJ2-3; tentatively, D is TRBD1 (6 bases). V lost 0 bases and J lost 3, with 7 bases in between. The germline V gene encodes CDR1 SGHTA and CDR2 FQGTGA. This CDR3 is 14 amino acids long. In nucleotides, the CDR3 is TGTGCCAGCAGCTTAACAGGGGGAACAGATACGCAGTATTTT. Translated, it gives CASSLTGGTDTQYF.

The rearrangement joins TRBV18 to TRBJ2-5, with D hard to call. Per germline, CDR1 KGHSH and CDR2 LQKENI. Trimming shortened V by 0 bases and J by 1 base, and 9 bases separated the two germline ends. The CDR3 loop spans 15 amino acids. The CDR3 sequence: CASSPPGRSQETQYF. The CDR3 coding sequence is TGTGCCAGCTCACCACCCGGTCGGTCCCAAGAGACCCAGTACTTC.

V usage is TRBV10-1 and J usage is TRBJ2-1; a weak D match, TRBD1 (6 bases). V lost 4 bases and J 5 bases, leaving 12 bases between the germline ends. This CDR3 spans 14 amino acids. Per the germline V gene, CDR1 is WNHNN and CDR2 is SYGVQD (reference sequence). The CDR3 loop reads CASSVGQPDNEQFF. DNA of the CDR3: TGCGCCAGCAGTGTAGGACAGCCGGACAATGAGCAGTTCTTC.

V gene TRBV13 combines with J gene TRBJ1-5, with a possible D match to TRBD1 (5 bases). CDR1 and CDR2 (germline): PRHDT, FYEKMQ (reference sequence). Trimming cost V 4 bases and J 7 bases, with 17 bases left between them. The CDR3 is made up of 15 amino acids. The CDR3 reads CASSSRLRGGQPQHF. CDR3 nucleotides: TGTGCCAGCAGCTCCCGCCTAAGGGGAGGACAGCCCCAGCATTTT.

The table lists this clone with a count of one. This chain connects TRBV7-9 to TRBJ2-7; 9 nucleotides align to TRBD1. The CDR3 is 15 residues long. The V and J ends lost 8 bases and 0 bases, in that order; junction bases with no gene match: 8. Germline V gene sequence: CDR1 SEHNR, CDR2 FQNEAQ (reference sequence). Written as DNA, the CDR3 is TGTGCCAGCGTAGCCGGGACAGGGAGCTCCTACGAGCAGTACTTC. It codes for CASVAGTGSSYEQYF.

This rearrangement joins TRBV19 to TRBJ2-7; TRBD2 matches at 11 bases. The V segment lost 3 bases and the J segment 2 bases; nucleotides outside the gene matches: 3. Germline V lookup: CDR1 LNHDA, CDR2 SQIVND (reference sequence). This CDR3 has 15 amino acids. This CDR3 reads CASSMGTSGTYEQYF. As DNA, the CDR3 is TGTGCCAGTAGTATGGGGACTAGCGGCACCTACGAGCAGTACTTC. Together with reference TRBV19 and TRBJ2-7, the CDR3 gives the full variable domain: DGGITQSPKYLFRKEGQNVTLSCEQNLNHDAMYWYRQDPGQGLRLIYYSQIVNDFQKGDIAEGYSVSREKKESFPLTVTSAQKNPTAFYLCASSMGTSGTYEQYFGPGTRLTVT.

The rearrangement uses TRBV11-2 and TRBJ1-5; possible D gene TRBD1, 5 bases. This CDR3 has 15 amino acids. Per the germline V gene, CDR1 is SGHAT and CDR2 is FQNNGV. Trimming shortened V by 0 bases and J by 4 bases, and 10 bases separated the two germline ends. CDR3 nucleotide sequence: TGTGCCAGCAGCTTAGATGGACAAGTAAATCAGCCCCAGCATTTT. It is translated as CASSLDGQVNQPQHF.

The chain carries TRBV9 and TRBJ2-2; TRBD2 aligns across 14 bases. J gave up 1 base and V 3 bases, and 11 bases lay outside the gene matches. CDR3 length: 20 amino acids. CDR1 and CDR2 (germline): SGDLS, YYNGEE. CDR3 coding DNA: TGTGCCAGCAGCGATCGCGGGACTAGCGGGAGACGGTTGAACACCGGGGAGCTGTTTTTT. Translating it yields CASSDRGTSGRRLNTGELFF.

This clone was observed a single time. This chain joins TRBV5-4 and TRBJ2-5; 9 bases agree with TRBD2. CDR3 length equals 16 residues. V shed 7 bases and J 4 bases; nucleotides not matched to a gene: 14. Per germline, CDR1 SGHNT and CDR2 YYREEE (reference sequence). For the CDR3, the DNA is TGTGCCAGCTCCTACGGAGGTAGCGGGAGAGGAGAGACCCAGTACTTC. Residues: CASSYGGSGRGETQYF.

V and J are TRBV25-1 and TRBJ2-4; TRBD1 agrees at 9 bases. Unmatched junction bases numbered 4, after V lost 1 base and J lost 0 bases. CDR3 size: 17 residues. Germline-derived CDR1 and CDR2 are MGHDK and SYGVNS. The CDR3 DNA is TGTGCCAGCAGTGAATCGACAGGGGGAGTAGCCAAAAACATTCAGTACTTC. Amino acid sequence: CASSESTGGVAKNIQYF.

In DNA form, the CDR3 reads TGTGCCTTGACAGGGGCAGACTATGGCTACACCTTC. Translating it yields CALTGADYGYTF. This rearrangement joins TRBV30 to TRBJ1-2, with 8 bases that match TRBD1. The V and J ends lost 7 bases and 3 bases, in that order; junction bases with no gene match: 4. CDR1 is GTSNPN, CDR2 SVGIG, per germline (reference sequence). The CDR3 totals 12 residues.

The V and J genes are TRBV4-2 and TRBJ2-1, with TRBD2 as a possible D gene (6 bases). The CDR3 is made up of 17 amino acids. The V end was cut by 2 bases, the J end by 0 bases, with 14 bases between. From germline, CDR1 is LGHNA and CDR2 YNFKEQ. CDR3 region: CASSQYPSESSYNEQFF. In DNA, the CDR3 is TGTGCCAGCAGCCAATATCCTAGCGAGAGCTCCTACAATGAGCAGTTCTTC.

The chain is built from TRBV5-6 and TRBJ2-5, with 7 bases identical to TRBD1. The junction had 1 base not matched to a gene; V was cut back by 1 base and J by 4 bases. Germline loops: CDR1 SGHDT, CDR2 YYEEEE. This CDR3 is built from 13 residues. The DNA for the CDR3 is TGTGCCAGCAGCTTGACAGGGGTAGAGACCCAGTACTTC. Translating gives CASSLTGVETQYF.

The rearrangement links TRBV7-2 to TRBJ1-4; 8 bases match TRBD1. The CDR3 loop spans 14 amino acids. CDR1 and CDR2 (germline): SGHTA, FQGNSA. After removal of 3 bases from V and 8 bases from J, the junction contained 5 bases not matched to a gene. This CDR3 is CASSFQGAGEKLFF. CDR3 nucleotide sequence: TGTGCCAGCAGCTTCCAGGGGGCAGGGGAAAAACTGTTTTTT.

The chain recombines TRBV7-2 with TRBJ2-1; perhaps TRBD2 as D (6 bases). Per the germline V gene, CDR1 is SGHTA and CDR2 is FQGNSA. V lost 6 bases and J lost 7, with 16 bases in between. The CDR3 loop spans 14 amino acids. The CDR3 DNA sequence: TGTGCCAGCAGTTGGGACTTGGGGCCGAATGAGCAGTTCTTC. It encodes CASSWDLGPNEQFF.

This clone appeared once. The chain employs TRBV20-1 and TRBJ2-1; D is unclear. CDR1 is DFQATT, CDR2 SNEGSKA, per germline (reference sequence). The CDR3 consists of 11 residues. V shed 0 bases and J shed 13 bases, with 10 bases lying between them. CDR3 coding DNA: TGCAGTGCTAGAGATGAGCCAGGTCAGTTCTTC. It encodes CSARDEPGQFF.

The chain links TRBV18 to TRBJ1-1, with D possibly being TRBD1 (6 bases). The CDR3 totals 14 residues. From germline, CDR1 is KGHSH and CDR2 LQKENI. V was shortened by 6 bases and J by 4 bases, with 15 bases between the two germline ends. The CDR3 loop is CASSQQGIGTEAFF. The DNA of the CDR3 is TGTGCCAGCTCCCAACAGGGTATTGGCACTGAAGCTTTCTTT.

The chain has TRBV30 and TRBJ1-3; D perhaps matches TRBD1 (6 bases). The V end lost 4 bases, the J end lost 0 bases, and 16 bases lay between the germline ends. This CDR3 comprises 16 residues. In germline, CDR1 is GTSNPN, CDR2 SVGIG (reference sequence). The CDR3 sequence: CAWKGEQRLSGNTIYF. The CDR3 DNA reads as TGTGCCTGGAAGGGGGAACAAAGGCTCTCTGGAAACACCATATATTTT.

CDR3 protein: CASSQGGSGWAGELFF. CDR3 coding DNA: TGCGCCAGCAGCCAAGGGGGTAGCGGGTGGGCCGGGGAGCTGTTTTTT. The V gene is TRBV4-1, the J gene TRBJ2-2; 7 bases align to TRBD2. This CDR3 is 16 amino acids long. From germline, CDR1 is MGHRA and CDR2 YSYEKL. V dropped 1 base and J dropped 6; count of bases not matched to a gene: 8.

This clone was seen just once. The V and J genes are TRBV7-9 and TRBJ2-1, with no clear D. From germline, CDR1 is SEHNR and CDR2 FQNEAQ (reference sequence). The CDR3 has 15 residues. V lost 3 bases and J lost 8, with 17 bases in between. For the CDR3, the DNA is TGTGCCAGCAGCTTGCCGACTGAGCCCAGAGATGAGCAGTTCTTC. Amino acid sequence: CASSLPTEPRDEQFF. Complete variable domain (other parts from reference TRBV7-9 and TRBJ2-1): DTGVSQNPRHKITKRGQNVTFRCDPISEHNRLYWYRQTLGQGPEFLTYFQNEAQLEKSRLLSDRFSAERPKGSFSTLEIQRTEQGDSAMYLCASSLPTEPRDEQFFGPGTRLTVL.

The chain uses TRBV30 and TRBJ2-1, with 7 bases lining up with TRBD2. Per the germline V gene, CDR1 is GTSNPN and CDR2 is SVGIG (reference sequence). V gave up 2 bases and J gave up 5 bases; unmatched junction bases: 12. CDR3 size: 16 residues. As DNA, the CDR3 is TGTGCCTGGAGTTATTCCAGCGGGAAAGCCCACAATGAGCAGTTCTTC. It specifies CAWSYSSGKAHNEQFF.

The J gene is TRBJ2-7, the V gene TRBV27; perhaps TRBD1 as D (5 bases). Germline CDR1 is MNHEY and CDR2 is SMNVEV (reference sequence). The CDR3 loop spans 13 amino acids. Deletions cut 7 bases from V and 6 bases from J, with 16 bases between. The CDR3 sequence is CASTSLEGVEQYF. CDR3 DNA: TGTGCCAGCACCTCCTTGGAAGGGGTCGAGCAGTACTTC.

V and J are TRBV4-2 and TRBJ2-1; no clear D gene. CDR1 LGHNA and CDR2 YNFKEQ come from the germline V gene. The ends were cut back, 0 bases at V and 6 bases at J, with 15 bases in the middle. The CDR3 length is 16 residues. The CDR3 DNA reads as TGTGCCAGCAGCCAAGAGGCGGTCTCTACTGCCAATGAGCAGTTCTTC. It specifies CASSQEAVSTANEQFF.

The rearrangement joins TRBV6-6 to TRBJ1-1, with 10 bases fitting TRBD1. V shed 6 bases, J shed 4 bases, and the junction held 8 bases outside the gene matches. There are 15 residues in the CDR3. The germline V gene has CDR1 MNHNY and CDR2 SVGAGI (reference sequence). Written as DNA, the CDR3 is TGTGCCAGCAGGCCGCGACAGGGGGCGGCCACTGAAGCTTTCTTT. It is translated as CASRPRQGAATEAFF.